Listed below are T cell receptor beta chains from one sample, sequenced in a study of cytomegalovirus exposure and HLA in healthy donors. Measured with immunoSEQ multiplex PCR; TCRdb has only the in-frame clones, and not every one. The sample carries about 180,000 clones, more than 70% recorded once. Sequenced input: PBMCs. These receptors were obtained from a girl aged 5 to 17 in good health and CMV-seropositive. Each CDR3 is given with its conserved first and last residue. A D gene is named only where the DNA matches it firmly. Not every row has a clone size; where given, it reads once, few, many or a size class.

cdr3_nt: TGTGCCAGCAGCTTGTTCGGACAGGGGGAGACTGGGGCCAACGTCCTGACTTTC
cdr3_aa: CASSLFGQGETGANVLTF
j_call: TRBJ2-6
v_call: TRBV5-7
clone_size: few
d_call: TRBD1

cdr3_nt: TGTGCCAGCAGCGTAGAGGGGTTGTGGGTCCCGTCGAGTGGAAACACCATATATTTT
cdr3_aa: CASSVEGLWVPSSGNTIYF
j_call: TRBJ1-3
v_call: TRBV9
clone_size: NA
d_call: NA

cdr3_nt: TGTGTCAGCAGTTCCCCGGGACAGGGACGTTACGAGCAGTACTTC
cdr3_aa: CVSSSPGQGRYEQYF
j_call: TRBJ2-7
v_call: TRBV6-5
clone_size: NA
d_call: TRBD1

cdr3_nt: TGTGCCAGCAGTTACCAAGGGGATCAGCCCCAGCATTTT
cdr3_aa: CASSYQGDQPQHF
j_call: TRBJ1-5
v_call: TRBV27
clone_size: once
d_call: NA

cdr3_nt: TGTGCCACCAGCAGAGACCCGGGGACAGGGGGGCTCTATGGCTACACCTTC
cdr3_aa: CATSRDPGTGGLYGYTF
j_call: TRBJ1-2
v_call: TRBV15
clone_size: NA
d_call: TRBD1

cdr3_nt: TGTGCCAGCAGTCCAATTCTAGCGGTGGACGAGCAGTACTTC
cdr3_aa: CASSPILAVDEQYF
j_call: TRBJ2-7
v_call: TRBV6-5
clone_size: NA
d_call: TRBD2

cdr3_nt: TGTGCCAGCAGTGAACCTCCGACAGGGAAATATAGCAATCAGCCCCAGCATTTT
cdr3_aa: CASSEPPTGKYSNQPQHF
j_call: TRBJ1-5
v_call: TRBV6-1
clone_size: NA
d_call: TRBD1

cdr3_nt: TGTGCCAGCAGCCGAGAAAGCGGGAGTTACACCGGGGAGCTGTTTTTT
cdr3_aa: CASSRESGSYTGELFF
j_call: TRBJ2-2
v_call: TRBV5-8
clone_size: NA
d_call: TRBD2

cdr3_nt: TGTGCCAGCAGCTTAGTCGGTGTTCCTTCCTACGAGCAGTACTTC
cdr3_aa: CASSLVGVPSYEQYF
j_call: TRBJ2-7
v_call: TRBV7-2
clone_size: NA
d_call: NA

cdr3_nt: TGTGCCAGCAGCCAGAGGGGCGGGAGAGCTTCGGATGAGCAGTTCTTC
cdr3_aa: CASSQRGGRASDEQFF
j_call: TRBJ2-1
v_call: TRBV11-2
clone_size: NA
d_call: TRBD2

cdr3_nt: TGTGCCAGCAGCTTCACGGGGGAGGGGGGAAGGACCTACGAGCAGTACTTC
cdr3_aa: CASSFTGEGGRTYEQYF
j_call: TRBJ2-7
v_call: TRBV11-2
clone_size: NA
d_call: NA

cdr3_nt: TGTGCCAGCAGTGCGGGGGGCGCGGGCACTGAAGCTTTCTTT
cdr3_aa: CASSAGGAGTEAFF
j_call: TRBJ1-1
v_call: TRBV6-1
clone_size: NA
d_call: NA

cdr3_nt: TGTGCCAGCAGCTTAAGGGGCGCTCAGCCCCAGCATTTT
cdr3_aa: CASSLRGAQPQHF
j_call: TRBJ1-5
v_call: TRBV13
clone_size: once
d_call: NA

cdr3_nt: TGTGCCAGTAGTATTAGCGGGACAGGGGGCATTTACGAGCAGTACTTC
cdr3_aa: CASSISGTGGIYEQYF
j_call: TRBJ2-7
v_call: TRBV19
clone_size: NA
d_call: TRBD1

cdr3_nt: TGTGCCAGCAGCCCTTTCGGGACTACCGTCTACGAGCAGTACTTC
cdr3_aa: CASSPFGTTVYEQYF
j_call: TRBJ2-7
v_call: TRBV6-1
clone_size: NA
d_call: TRBD2

cdr3_nt: TGTGCCAGCAGCTCCTTAGCGGGAGTGGAGCAGTTCTTC
cdr3_aa: CASSSLAGVEQFF
j_call: TRBJ2-1
v_call: TRBV7-2
clone_size: NA
d_call: TRBD2

cdr3_nt: TGCGCCAGCAGCTTGGACAGAAAGGAGCAGTACTTC
cdr3_aa: CASSLDRKEQYF
j_call: TRBJ2-7
v_call: TRBV5-1
clone_size: NA
d_call: NA

cdr3_nt: TGTGCCAGCAGCAGTGGACTAGCGGGGACAGATACGCAGTATTTT
cdr3_aa: CASSSGLAGTDTQYF
j_call: TRBJ2-3
v_call: TRBV9
clone_size: NA
d_call: TRBD2

cdr3_nt: TGTGCCAGCTCACCTTCGACTAGCTCCACAGATACGCAGTATTTT
cdr3_aa: CASSPSTSSTDTQYF
j_call: TRBJ2-3
v_call: TRBV18
clone_size: NA
d_call: TRBD2

cdr3_nt: TGTGCTAGCAGCTTAGGGGGCGCGGGCACAGATACGCAGTATTTT
cdr3_aa: CASSLGGAGTDTQYF
j_call: TRBJ2-3
v_call: TRBV7-7
clone_size: NA
d_call: TRBD1

cdr3_nt: TGCGCCAGCAGCCAAGTTCTCTCGGGAGTAGAGACCCAGTACTTC
cdr3_aa: CASSQVLSGVETQYF
j_call: TRBJ2-5
v_call: TRBV4-1
clone_size: NA
d_call: NA

cdr3_nt: TGTGCCAGCACCCCCTGGGACAGGAACACTGAAGCTTTCTTT
cdr3_aa: CASTPWDRNTEAFF
j_call: TRBJ1-1
v_call: TRBV25-1
clone_size: NA
d_call: TRBD1

cdr3_nt: TGTGCCAGCAGCTTGAGGGGCCCGCGATCCTATGGCTACACCTTC
cdr3_aa: CASSLRGPRSYGYTF
j_call: TRBJ1-2
v_call: TRBV5-6
clone_size: few
d_call: NA

cdr3_nt: TGTGCCAGCTCACCAGGGATAGCGGGAGGGCCAGGAGAGACCCAGTACTTC
cdr3_aa: CASSPGIAGGPGETQYF
j_call: TRBJ2-5
v_call: TRBV18
clone_size: NA
d_call: TRBD2

cdr3_nt: TGTGCCAGCAGTTACCTGACAGGGCTCTACGAGCAGTACTTC
cdr3_aa: CASSYLTGLYEQYF
j_call: TRBJ2-7
v_call: TRBV6-6
clone_size: once
d_call: TRBD1

cdr3_nt: TGCGCCAGCAGCGAGTGGAGCACAGATACGCAGTATTTT
cdr3_aa: CASSEWSTDTQYF
j_call: TRBJ2-3
v_call: TRBV5-1
clone_size: NA
d_call: NA

cdr3_nt: TGTGCCAGCAGTGAAGCGGAGTGGCATGTCGAAAAACTGTTTTTT
cdr3_aa: CASSEAEWHVEKLFF
j_call: TRBJ1-4
v_call: TRBV6-1
clone_size: few
d_call: NA

cdr3_nt: TGTGCCTGCCGTCGGATTTTGAGGTCGACGAGGGCCGGGGAGCTGTTTTTT
cdr3_aa: CACRRILRSTRAGELFF
j_call: TRBJ2-2
v_call: TRBV30
clone_size: NA
d_call: NA

cdr3_nt: TGTGCCAGCAGTTTATCGAGGGGACAGAGAGCCTCCTACGAGCAGTACTTC
cdr3_aa: CASSLSRGQRASYEQYF
j_call: TRBJ2-7
v_call: TRBV27
clone_size: NA
d_call: TRBD1

cdr3_nt: TGCGCCAGCAGTGCGGGGGGCAATCAGCCCCAGCATTTT
cdr3_aa: CASSAGGNQPQHF
j_call: TRBJ1-5
v_call: TRBV10-2
clone_size: NA
d_call: NA

cdr3_nt: TGTGCCAGTAGTCCGGGGATCCCCGGGGAGCTGTTTTTT
cdr3_aa: CASSPGIPGELFF
j_call: TRBJ2-2
v_call: TRBV19
clone_size: NA
d_call: NA

cdr3_nt: TGTGCCAGCAGGATCAGGGACAGGGAGGACGAGCAGTACTTC
cdr3_aa: CASRIRDREDEQYF
j_call: TRBJ2-7
v_call: TRBV7-8
clone_size: NA
d_call: TRBD1

cdr3_nt: TGTGCCAGTAGTATCCAGCGGGACTCCTACGAGCAGTACTTC
cdr3_aa: CASSIQRDSYEQYF
j_call: TRBJ2-7
v_call: TRBV19
clone_size: NA
d_call: TRBD2

cdr3_nt: TGTGCCAGCAGCTTACTAGCGGGAGAGACCCAGTACTTC
cdr3_aa: CASSLLAGETQYF
j_call: TRBJ2-5
v_call: TRBV7-6
clone_size: NA
d_call: TRBD2

cdr3_nt: TGTGCCACCAGTCGACAGGGATACGGCTACACCTTC
cdr3_aa: CATSRQGYGYTF
j_call: TRBJ1-2
v_call: TRBV15
clone_size: once
d_call: TRBD1

cdr3_nt: TGTGCCAGCAGTTTGTCGGGGGATCAGCCCCAGCATTTT
cdr3_aa: CASSLSGDQPQHF
j_call: TRBJ1-5
v_call: TRBV6-5
clone_size: few
d_call: NA

cdr3_nt: TGTGCCAGCAGGCGAACTAGCGTCTCTTTCACCGGGGAGCTGTTTTTT
cdr3_aa: CASRRTSVSFTGELFF
j_call: TRBJ2-2
v_call: TRBV2
clone_size: NA
d_call: TRBD2

cdr3_nt: TGTGCCAGCAGCTTAGCTGGGGGGTATCAGCCCCAGCATTTT
cdr3_aa: CASSLAGGYQPQHF
j_call: TRBJ1-5
v_call: TRBV7-2
clone_size: NA
d_call: NA

cdr3_nt: TGTGCCAGCAGTGTAGCCAGGGTGGAGAACACCGGGGAGCTGTTTTTT
cdr3_aa: CASSVARVENTGELFF
j_call: TRBJ2-2
v_call: TRBV6-1
clone_size: NA
d_call: NA

cdr3_nt: TGTGCCAGCAGCGTTCCAGAACAGGTCTTCTACTACAATGAGCAGTTCTTC
cdr3_aa: CASSVPEQVFYYNEQFF
j_call: TRBJ2-1
v_call: TRBV21-1
clone_size: NA
d_call: NA

cdr3_nt: TGTGCCACCAGCAGAGATCGCGGACTAGCGGGGGGCGTTTCCTACAATGAGCAGTTCTTC
cdr3_aa: CATSRDRGLAGGVSYNEQFF
j_call: TRBJ2-1
v_call: TRBV15
clone_size: NA
d_call: TRBD2

cdr3_nt: TGCGCCAGCAGCCCCACCGGGACAGGGAATCAGCCCCAGCATTTT
cdr3_aa: CASSPTGTGNQPQHF
j_call: TRBJ1-5
v_call: TRBV5-1
clone_size: NA
d_call: TRBD1